A single TCR beta chain is shown here with its context. The CDR3 runs 16 residues. Germline-derived CDR1 and CDR2 are MNHEY and SVGEGT. Trimming removed 6 bases from V and 6 bases from J; junction bases left unmatched: 16. This sample was included in a study of blood T cell repertoires in COVID-19. Study context: Samples came from the United States, Italy and Spain, spanning acute and convalescent COVID-19. Nucleic acid was either cDNA or gDNA, and it came from T cells, B-cell-depleted T cells, or PBMCs.

Sequencing was performed with immunoSEQ multiplex PCR; in TCRdb, only in-frame clones are kept and a portion is missing. Of some 330,000 clones in the sample, roughly 88% were seen once. The specimen sequenced was peripheral blood. This receptor was taken from a woman aged 45-59 years with active or convalescent COVID-19. This chain joins TRBV6-2 or TRBV6-3 and TRBJ2-7; 8 bases are shared with TRBD2. This CDR3 reads CASSRRGGRISTEQYF. In nucleotides, the CDR3 is TGTGCCAGCAGCCGCCGCGGCGGGAGGATTTCGACCGAGCAGTACTTC.